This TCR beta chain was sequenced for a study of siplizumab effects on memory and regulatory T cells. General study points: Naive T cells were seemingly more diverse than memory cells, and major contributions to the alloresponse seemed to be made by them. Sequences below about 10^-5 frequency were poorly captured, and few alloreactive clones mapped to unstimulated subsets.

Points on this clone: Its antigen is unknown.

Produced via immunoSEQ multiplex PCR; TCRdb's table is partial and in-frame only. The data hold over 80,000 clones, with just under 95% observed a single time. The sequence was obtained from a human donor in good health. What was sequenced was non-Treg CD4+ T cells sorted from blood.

CDR3 sequence reads: CASSPLRGGQNTEAFF. The CDR3 DNA sequence: TGCGCCAGCAGCCCCCTTCGCGGGGGCCAAAACACTGAAGCTTTCTTT. The chain uses TRBV4-1 and TRBJ1-1, with D possibly TRBD1 on 6 matching bases. This CDR3 spans 16 amino acids. Germline values: CDR1 MGHRA, CDR2 YSYEKL. Trimming removed 4 bases from V and 2 bases from J, with 17 bases in between.